These 4 T cell receptor beta chains originate from one sample sequenced in a study of T cells expressing NK-cell markers (dated by TCRdb to 2019 to 2021). Library preparation employed 5' RACE. TCRdb records Illumina HiSeq 2000 as the sequencer. TCRdb reprocessed the reads, so every CDR3 protein sequence counts as one entry and DNA is not shown. This sample's table has entries for about 540,000 distinct CDR3 sequences. Under 4.5% of the sample belongs to the ten largest clones. Sequencing was performed on blood T cells: a sorted CD56 or NKG2C T cell subset, CD4+ or CD8+ T cells, or bulk PBMC T cells (not recorded which). The receptors were sampled from a man in his late teens or twenties in good health. Donor details come from another sample of the same person, matched by shared clones.

The chain has TRBV28 and TRBJ2-3; TCRdb's assignment of TRBD2 cannot be checked, as there is no DNA. Germline CDR1 and CDR2: MDHEN and SYDVKM. This CDR3 comprises 16 residues. The chain's CDR3 is CASSLRPGLSTDTQYF.

The V and J genes are TRBV12-3 or TRBV12-4 and TRBJ2-3. The CDR3 loop spans 11 amino acids. CDR3 sequence: CASAIGDTQYF.

This chain uses TRBV12-3 or TRBV12-4 with TRBJ1-1; the TRBD1 assignment by TCRdb is unverifiable without DNA. The CDR3 contains 12 residues. CDR3: CASSLPPNEAFF.

This chain uses TRBV12-3 or TRBV12-4 with TRBJ2-1; the D call from TCRdb, TRBD2, cannot be confirmed without DNA. The CDR3 sequence is 17 residues long. CDR3 amino acids: CASSSLLTSARKNEQFF.